This record covers a single T cell receptor beta chain. Its matching antigen is unknown. Possible read error: a much larger clone is one base away. Trimming shortened V by 5 bases and J by 4 bases, and 16 bases separated the two germline ends. Per the germline V gene, CDR1 is DFQATT and CDR2 is SNEGSKA (reference sequence). The CDR3 is made up of 14 amino acids. This sample is part of a study of blood T cells in healthy people across ages. In the study overall: Every two T cells gave about one barcoded beta molecule via template switching.

Then a second PCR, running roughly 6 to 12 cycles, was carried out with a sample-barcoded 5' primer and a J-beta primer mix. TCRdb passed the 5' RACE reads through MiXCR, listing each CDR3 protein once. The sample holds approximately 810,000 distinct CDR3 sequences, about 28% seen once. Findings and limits, study-wide: The fall in TCR beta diversity per million T cells was roughly linear with age.

Sample: blood. V and J are TRBV20-1 and TRBJ2-3, with D perhaps matching TRBD1 (6 bases). This TCR was recovered from a woman older than 75 in good health. CDR3 loop: CSAGRQGHADTQYF. As DNA, the CDR3 is TGCAGTGCTGGACGTCAGGGACATGCAGATACGCAGTATTTT.